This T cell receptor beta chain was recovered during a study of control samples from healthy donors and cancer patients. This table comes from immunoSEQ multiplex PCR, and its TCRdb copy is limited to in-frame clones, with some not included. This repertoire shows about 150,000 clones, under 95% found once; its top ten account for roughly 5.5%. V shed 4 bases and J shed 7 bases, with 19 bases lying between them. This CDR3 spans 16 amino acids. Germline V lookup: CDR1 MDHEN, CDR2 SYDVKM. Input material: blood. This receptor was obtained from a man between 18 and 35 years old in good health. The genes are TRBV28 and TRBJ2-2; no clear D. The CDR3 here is CASSSSFDREDGELFF. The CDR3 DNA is TGTGCCAGCAGTTCCTCCTTCGATCGTGAGGACGGGGAGCTGTTTTTT.